The T cell receptor (beta chain) described here comes from a study of PD-1 blockade in classical Hodgkin lymphoma (TCRdb year 2020). Some background on the complete study: Nivolumab dosing was 3 mg/kg intravenously every 2 weeks, continuing until either disease progression or unacceptable toxicity. The study used TCR beta sequencing and CyTOF to define a peripheral blood immune signature of response to PD-1 blockade in classical Hodgkin lymphoma. The study at large found these results: Among trial patients, those achieving complete response had baseline diversity similar to that of newly diagnosed patients, while diversity was significantly lower in partial responders and progressors. The study was restricted to a single clinical trial cohort, and the causes of repertoire differences, possibly disease activity or prior therapy, were left undefined. Lower diversity was observed in patients in whom nivolumab was started less than 1 year after ASCT, and these patients were excluded from later analyses so that confounding by immune reconstitution would be avoided. A significant rise by C4D1 was seen in CD4+ but not CD8+ TCR diversity (p=0.0027 vs p=0.16), with the rise being most apparent in complete responders (p=0.02). Baseline TCR diversity was reported to be lower in newly diagnosed patients than in healthy donors, and even lower in relapsed/refractory patients.

A word on this clone: There is no known antigen for this receptor. Per-nucleotide qualities are absent, and no much larger clonotype sits a single base away.

The intended sense of this specimen's time point label: cycle 1 day 1 (C1D1), immediately before nivolumab initiation. Relapse after autologous stem cell transplantation had occurred in all trial patients, and cohorts A, B and C were distinguished by prior brentuximab vedotin exposure. The trial cohort was composed of 56 patients with relapsed/refractory classical Hodgkin lymphoma, for whom complete response, partial response or progressive disease was recorded as best overall response. Single-agent nivolumab was administered to trial patients in the multi-cohort phase II CheckMate 205 trial. Best overall response was determined by an independent review committee according to the 2007 International Working Group response criteria. Trial PBMCs were collected just before the start of nivolumab (C1D1) and during therapy at cycle 2 day 1 and cycle 4 day 1. After peripheral blood was drawn into 8 mL Vacutainer Cell Preparation Tubes, PBMCs were isolated by centrifugation and then cryopreserved.

Genomic DNA was extracted with the Qiagen DNeasy kit from unsorted PBMCs and from negatively selected CD4+ and CD8+ fractions. TCR beta CDR3 regions were subjected to amplification by immunoSEQ multiplex PCR with primers that anneal to V and J segments. A synthetic immune receptor repertoire was used to minimize amplification bias, and any remaining bias was removed computationally after sequencing. The source study handled its data this way. Repertoire diversity was quantified as the Shannon entropy index using custom Python scripts. Unsorted, CD4+ and CD8+ repertoires were analyzed separately, except for combined analyses in which CD4+ and CD8+ sequences were merged in silico. Clonal expansion was defined as at least a 2-fold frequency increase after treatment relative to C1D1, with a pseudocount of 0.5 for undetected baseline clones. Singleton clones were defined as clones with 0 or 1 copy at C1D1, and non-singleton clones were defined as clones with 2 or more copies. Clones expanded in unsorted samples were annotated as CD4+, CD8+ or unknown by matching protein sequences in sorted samples from the same patient. Wilcoxon tests were applied to paired samples to test diversity changes from C1D1 to C4D1. Here the immuneACCESS table is served through TCRdb, limited to in-frame sequences with V and J called. Missing clones are a known gap in these copies; in checked studies unresolved V genes cover under half, and the rest lacks a known reason. V and J calls and clone size are as listed in that table; D and trimming were resolved from the DNA. The sample records 40,000 to 55,000 clones, around nine tenths of which are singletons. Clones ranked in the top ten supply roughly a tenth of the sample.

From the cysteine through the phenylalanine, the CDR3 covers 12 amino acids. CDR3 DNA is the only sequence kept; it has 36 bases, read in frame from the first base. The germline V gene yields MGHDK for CDR1 and SYGVNS for CDR2. V is cut by 6 bases and J by 7 bases, and the space between the germline ends is 13 bases. The sequence came from a human donor with classical Hodgkin lymphoma. The chain links TRBV25-1 with TRBJ2-7, with the identity of the D gene unclear. The sample consisted of peripheral blood mononuclear cells (PBMCs), taken at baseline. The CDR3 has the sequence CASSPDWYEQYF. Read as DNA, the sequence is TGTGCCAGCAGCCCTGACTGGTATGAGCAGTACTTC.